The present entry profiles one TCR beta chain with its context. Germline values: CDR1 MRHNA, CDR2 SNTAGT. Deletions cut 2 bases from V and 6 bases from J, with 16 bases between. This CDR3 is 15 amino acids long. This sample was included in a study of blood T cell repertoires in COVID-19. Study details: Researchers got acute and convalescent COVID-19 samples from the United States, Italy and Spain. PBMCs, B-cell-depleted T cells, or T cells were the source of the cDNA or gDNA that made up the material.

Original processing methods: Using reference gene primer amplification, nucleated cell counts were estimated. The table came from immunoSEQ multiplex PCR; TCRdb's copy has only in-frame clones and leaves some out. V and J calls and clone size follow that table, whereas D and trimming were derived from the DNA. Among about 140,000 clones listed, 84% were seen once. The chain combines TRBV6-4 with TRBJ1-1, with D maybe TRBD1 (6 bases). The receptor was isolated from a man aged 55 to 70 with active or convalescent COVID-19. Sequenced sample: peripheral blood. The CDR3 sequence: CASSDTRETGAEAFF. The CDR3, as DNA: TGTGCCAGCAGTGACACAAGAGAGACAGGCGCTGAAGCTTTCTTT.